A selection of T cell receptor beta chains follows, all from one sample in a study of regulatory T cells in long-lasting Graves disease. MiXCR was run by TCRdb on the multiplex PCR reads, yielding one entry per CDR3 protein. Among 360,000 or so distinct CDR3 sequences, 15% to 20% were seen once, and the ten largest hold 20% to 25%. The same data also went into a second study, on T cells in Graves' hyperthyroidism and ophthalmopathy.

Sequences were derived from peripheral blood mononuclear cells (PBMCs), sampled at new diagnosis, from a patient treated with antithyroid drugs. The receptors shown here come from a woman aged 18-29 years with Graves disease. The CDR3 runs from the conserved cysteine through the conserved F or W. D genes are given only for firm matches. A clone size is listed for some rows: how often the clone was seen (once, few, many), or a class if it is expanded.

size	V	J	D	CDR3	DNA
-	TRBV14	TRBJ2-7	-	CASSQGNTYEQYF	TGTGCCAGCAGCCAAGGGAACACCTACGAGCAGTACTTC
many	TRBV28	TRBJ2-3	TRBD2	CASSDTSGGTDTQYF	TGTGCCAGCAGTGATACTAGCGGGGGAACAGATACGCAGTATTTT
few	TRBV13	TRBJ2-4	TRBD1	CASSPRTGGDIQYF	TGTGCCAGCAGCCCCCGGACAGGGGGTGACATTCAGTACTTC
many	TRBV11-3	TRBJ2-7	TRBD1	CASSLEGTGYEQYF	TGTGCCAGCAGCTTAGAAGGGACAGGATACGAGCAGTACTTC
many	TRBV5-5	TRBJ1-1	TRBD1	CASSLGRTGMTEAFF	TGTGCCAGCAGCTTGGGTCGGACAGGGATGACTGAAGCTTTCTTT
few	TRBV7-8	TRBJ1-2	-	CASSLDLGDYGYTF	TGTGCCAGCAGCTTAGATTTAGGGGACTATGGCTACACCTTC
few	TRBV12-5	TRBJ1-1	-	CASGLAVGNMNTEAFF	TGTGCTAGTGGTTTGGCTGTGGGGAACATGAACACTGAAGCTTTCTTT
many	TRBV6-2/TRBV6-3	TRBJ2-3	TRBD2	CASSYSTVGVAGGRDTQYF	TGTGCCAGCAGTTACTCAACCGTCGGGGTAGCGGGGGGGCGAGATACGCAGTATTTT
-	TRBV10-3	TRBJ2-7	TRBD2	CAIGLAGGRGEQYF	TGTGCCATCGGTTTAGCGGGGGGCCGAGGCGAGCAGTACTTC
many	TRBV2	TRBJ2-2	-	CASSEVKVFGELFF	TGTGCCAGCAGTGAAGTAAAGGTATTCGGGGAGCTGTTTTTT
many	TRBV5-6	TRBJ2-5	TRBD1	CATGTAHQDQYF	TGTGCCACCGGGACAGCCCATCAAGACCAGTACTTC
many	TRBV30	TRBJ1-6	TRBD1	CAWTTGVSYNSPLHF	TGTGCCTGGACTACAGGGGTATCCTATAATTCACCCCTCCACTTT
many	TRBV7-9	TRBJ2-3	-	CASSLNPDTQYF	TGTGCCAGCAGCCTAAACCCAGATACGCAGTATTTT
few	TRBV4-1	TRBJ1-1	-	CASSQEGVVSTEAFF	TGCGCCAGCAGCCAAGAGGGAGTGGTGAGCACTGAAGCTTTCTTT
few	TRBV29-1	TRBJ1-6	-	CSAQWGAGGSPLHF	TGCAGCGCCCAGTGGGGGGCCGGCGGGTCACCCCTCCACTTT
many	TRBV11-3	TRBJ2-3	TRBD1	CASSLAQGITDTQYF	TGTGCCAGCAGCTTAGCACAGGGGATCACAGATACGCAGTATTTT
few	TRBV5-1	TRBJ2-5	-	CASSWGQSLIETQYF	TGCGCCAGCAGCTGGGGTCAGTCCCTAATAGAGACCCAGTACTTC
many	TRBV13	TRBJ1-2	-	CASSPTAANYGYTF	TGTGCCAGCAGCCCCACCGCAGCTAACTATGGCTACACCTTC
many	TRBV9	TRBJ2-5	-	CASSVAPPETQYF	TGTGCCAGCAGCGTAGCCCCCCCAGAGACCCAGTACTTC
few	TRBV20-1	TRBJ2-5	TRBD1	CSARKGAGQETQYF	TGCAGTGCTAGAAAGGGGGCCGGTCAAGAGACCCAGTACTTC
many	TRBV11-2	TRBJ2-5	-	CASSSRIRGSQETQYF	TGTGCCAGCAGCAGTCGGATCCGGGGCTCCCAAGAGACCCAGTACTTC
many	TRBV29-1	TRBJ2-1	-	CSADPLLGPYNEQFF	TGCAGCGCTGACCCCCTGTTGGGCCCCTACAATGAGCAGTTCTTC
few	TRBV5-1	TRBJ1-2	TRBD1	CASSSPGTGDGYTF	TGTGCCAGCAGCTCTCCCGGGACAGGGGATGGCTACACCTTC
many	TRBV28	TRBJ1-1	TRBD1	CASSQSTYRGQVASTEAFF	TGTGCCAGCAGTCAAAGCACATACAGGGGGCAAGTAGCAAGCACTGAAGCTTTCTTT
-	TRBV4-1	TRBJ2-1	TRBD2	CASSQAPSGRDNEQFF	TGCGCCAGCAGCCAAGCGCCTAGCGGCCGCGACAATGAGCAGTTCTTC
many	TRBV7-3	TRBJ1-1	TRBD1	CASSLDRGPLTEAFF	TGTGCCAGCAGCTTAGACAGGGGACCCCTGACTGAAGCTTTCTTT
many	TRBV7-9	TRBJ1-5	-	CASSLARGISGSNQPQHF	TGTGCCAGCAGCTTAGCGCGGGGGATTTCGGGTAGCAATCAGCCCCAGCATTTT